Detailed here is one T cell receptor (beta chain). There is no known antigen for this receptor. Base qualities are missing; no much larger clone stands one base away. Taken from cysteine to phenylalanine, the CDR3 has 16 residues. Left in the record is the CDR3 DNA by itself, 48 bases read in frame from the first base. The germline V gene yields LGHNA for CDR1 and YNFKEQ for CDR2. V was cut back by 1 base and J by 4 bases, leaving a gap of 11 bases between them. Each donor gave one peripheral blood draw, averaging approximately 0.12 L, which was collected into heparinised tubes. Naive, central memory, regulatory and stem cell-like memory CD4+ T cells were sorted on a BD FACSAria II using a panel including CD45RO, CCR7, CD25, CD127, CD95 and CD27. Purity was above 95% for every sorted population. PBMCs were separated immediately by Lymphoprep density gradient centrifugation and were stained directly, without being cultured. So that batch effects would be minimized, each experiment stained and sorted samples in pairs, pairing one healthy donor with one patient.

This record belongs to a study of beta chain features in type 1 diabetes (dated by TCRdb to the late 2010s). In terms of the full investigation: Mean age, gender distribution, total cell number and subset yield did not differ between patients and healthy donors. Whereas all 30 or so donors provided naive and central memory subsets, regulatory and stem cell-like memory subsets were isolated from just 8 patients and roughly eight healthy donors. Across all samples, some 100,000,000 sorted cells were examined, and cell number per subset correlated strongly with RNA yield. The study compared TCRB repertoires of sorted circulating CD4+ T cell subsets between recently diagnosed type 1 diabetes patients and matched healthy donors.

Summary of the overall study and its limitations: Because cDNA was sequenced instead of genomic DNA, activated cells with high expression could be over-represented, although the groups did not differ in activation or CD3 levels. Fewer insertions and more nucleotide deletions at VDJ recombination sites were observed in patients with type 1 diabetes, implying thymic rearrangement abnormalities. Naive, central memory and regulatory TCRB repertoires appeared to be more similar among patients than among healthy donors. Only small numbers of individuals were included in the HLA sub-analyses, which left unresolved whether HLA type had any influence on TCRB rearrangement. Shorter templates might be favored by PCR, yet because patient and control samples were amplified and corrected together, any such skew would affect both groups equally. Type 1 diabetes patients showed a moderate but significant shortening of TCRB CDR3 length in all four CD4+ subsets.

The entire isolated RNA was reverse transcribed using the High Capacity cDNA Reverse Transcription Kit, and thus expressed TCRB transcripts were sequenced. Deep immunoSEQ sequencing was performed on naive, central memory and regulatory T cell samples, with an average of roughly 3.3 million total reads per sample. After sorted cells were lysed in RLT buffer, RNA was extracted with DNase-treated RNeasy Micro or Mini kits, with the choice depending on cell number. Each cell subset was processed separately to prevent cross-contamination, with patient and healthy donor samples processed together. The immunoSEQ multiplex PCR was used to amplify TCRB sequences from cDNA, generating 87-bp fragments that spanned the CDR3 region. Sequencing of the amplicons was performed on the Illumina HiSeq platform. The study's processing was this. Synthetic template baselines were used to correct PCR bias computationally, reads within Hamming distance 2 were collapsed together, and singletons that could not be merged were discarded. By aligning reads against IMGT, V, D and J genes, CDR3 length, and insertions or deletions at six rearrangement sites were assigned. Clonotype counts were normalized to sorted cell number within each subset before computing true diversity and Gini coefficients with the tcR R package. Repertoire sharing was quantified using the overlap coefficient calculated on TCRB nucleotide sequences. TCRdb took over this immuneACCESS table, retaining in-frame rearrangements with V and J assigned. Such tables are incomplete; in checked studies, under half of the missing clones stem from an unresolved V gene, and the remainder is unexplained. Clone size and the V and J calls come from that table; the DNA yielded D and trimming. The sample records 95,000 to 150,000 clones, around 17% of which are singletons. The ten largest clones represent 2% to 2.5% of the sample.

The sequence came from a young man with type 1 diabetes. The sequence joins TRBV4-2 to TRBJ2-6, with TRBD1 as a weak D call on 5 bases. The sequencing sample was made of central memory CD4+ T cells from blood. The DNA sequence reads TGTGCCAGCAGCCAAGTAACAGGTAGAGGGGCCAACGTCCTGACTTTC. It is translated as CASSQVTGRGANVLTF.